This T cell receptor beta chain was obtained from a study of T cell changes during pregnancy in multiple sclerosis. Measured with immunoSEQ multiplex PCR; TCRdb has only the in-frame clones, and not every one. Of approximately 85,000 clones listed, more than 85% are singletons. The sequence derives from a female donor with multiple sclerosis, enrolled in a pregnancy study. This specimen consisted of peripheral blood, obtained in the first trimester of pregnancy.

Written as DNA, the CDR3 is TGTGCCAGCAGCCAAGCCGGGACTAGCGCGGTGGATACGCAGTATTTT. Protein product: CASSQAGTSAVDTQYF. The gene calls are TRBV4-2 and TRBJ2-3; 10 bases fit TRBD2. This CDR3 has 16 amino acids. Germline V gives CDR1 LGHNA, CDR2 YNFKEQ. V trimming: 1 base; J trimming: 6 bases; junction bases outside the gene matches: 7.